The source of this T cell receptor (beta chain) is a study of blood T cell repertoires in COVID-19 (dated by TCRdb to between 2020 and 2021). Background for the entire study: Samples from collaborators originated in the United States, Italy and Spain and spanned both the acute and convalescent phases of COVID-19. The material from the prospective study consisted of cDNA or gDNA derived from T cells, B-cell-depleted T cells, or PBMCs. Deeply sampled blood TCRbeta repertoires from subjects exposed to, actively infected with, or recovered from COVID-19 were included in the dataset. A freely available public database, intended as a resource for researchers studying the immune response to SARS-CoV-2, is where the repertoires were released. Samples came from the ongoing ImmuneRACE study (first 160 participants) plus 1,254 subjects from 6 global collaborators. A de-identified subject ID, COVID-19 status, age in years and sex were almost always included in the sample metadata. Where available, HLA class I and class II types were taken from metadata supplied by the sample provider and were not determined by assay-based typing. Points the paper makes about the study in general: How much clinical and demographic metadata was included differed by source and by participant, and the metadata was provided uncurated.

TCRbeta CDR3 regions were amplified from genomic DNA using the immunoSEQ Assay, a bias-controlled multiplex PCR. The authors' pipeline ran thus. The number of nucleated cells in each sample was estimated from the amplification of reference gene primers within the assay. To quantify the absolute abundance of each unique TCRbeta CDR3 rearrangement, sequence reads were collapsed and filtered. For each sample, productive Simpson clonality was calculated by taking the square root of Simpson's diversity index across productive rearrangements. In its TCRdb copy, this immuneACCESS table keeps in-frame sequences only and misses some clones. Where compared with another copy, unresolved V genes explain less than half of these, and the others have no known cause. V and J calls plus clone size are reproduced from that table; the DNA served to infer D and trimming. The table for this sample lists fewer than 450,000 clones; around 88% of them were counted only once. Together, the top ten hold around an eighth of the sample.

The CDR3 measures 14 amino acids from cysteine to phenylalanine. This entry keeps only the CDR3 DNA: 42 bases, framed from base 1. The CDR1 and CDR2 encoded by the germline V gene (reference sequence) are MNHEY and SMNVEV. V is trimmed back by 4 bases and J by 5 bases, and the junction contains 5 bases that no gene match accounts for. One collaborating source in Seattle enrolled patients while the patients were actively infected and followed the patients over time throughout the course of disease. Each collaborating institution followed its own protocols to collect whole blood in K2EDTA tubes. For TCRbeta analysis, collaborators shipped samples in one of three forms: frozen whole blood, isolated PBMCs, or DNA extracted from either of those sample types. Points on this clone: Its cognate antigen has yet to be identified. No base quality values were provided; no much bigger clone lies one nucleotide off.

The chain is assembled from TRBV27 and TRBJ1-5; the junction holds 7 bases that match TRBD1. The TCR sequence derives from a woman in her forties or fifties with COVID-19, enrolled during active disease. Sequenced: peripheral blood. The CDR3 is CASSWAGGDQPQHF. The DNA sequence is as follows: TGTGCCAGCAGTTGGGCAGGGGGAGATCAGCCCCAGCATTTT.